This T cell receptor (beta chain) was identified in a study of cytomegalovirus exposure and HLA in healthy donors. Study-wide findings and caveats: A few CMV-associated chains proved CMV antigen-specific in vitro.

Libraries were prepared by immunoSEQ multiplex PCR; TCRdb keeps only in-frame clonotypes and omits some of them. The top ten clones hold around 2.8% of a sample with around 200,000 clones, roughly 84% of them seen once. A roughly 120-subject validation cohort, separate from the approximately 720-subject first cohort, supplied the donors. This clone occurred a few times. Antigen specificity is unknown. The receptor was isolated from a woman between 18 and 30 years old in good health and CMV-seropositive. Sequencing used PBMCs.

The CDR3 spells CASSQAGHQPQHF. In DNA, the CDR3 is TGCGCCAGCAGCCAGGCGGGGCATCAGCCCCAGCATTTT. J is TRBJ1-5 and V is TRBV5-1; D possibly corresponds to TRBD1 (5 bases). V was pared by 4 bases and J by 5 bases, with 10 bases between. Germline values: CDR1 SGHRS, CDR2 YFSETQ. The CDR3 has 13 residues. The full variable domain, with the rest looked up from reference TRBV5-1 and TRBJ1-5, is KAGVTQTPRYLIKTRGQQVTLSCSPISGHRSVSWYQQTPGQGLQFLFEYFSETQRNKGNFPGRFSGRQFSNSRSEMNVSTLELGDSALYLCASSQAGHQPQHFGDGTRLSIL.